This T cell receptor beta chain was observed in a study of OX40 agonist ivuxolimab in advanced cancers. Unmatched junction bases numbered 6, after V lost 8 bases and J lost 2 bases. CDR1 MGHDK and CDR2 SYGVNS come from the germline V gene. This CDR3 has 15 amino acids. In this sample, this clone is large (0.1 to 1%). Its antigen remains unknown. Study conclusions and caveats: The CD4+ and CD8+ T cells in the blood had expanded clonally by week 6 at 0.1 to 3.0 mg/kg.

Libraries were prepared by immunoSEQ multiplex PCR; TCRdb keeps only in-frame clonotypes and omits some of them. The repertoire has 20,000 to 25,000 clones, approximately 90% of them found once; the top ten carry around 25%. The sequence was obtained from an adult with an advanced solid tumor such as melanoma, head and neck, liver or kidney cancer. The sequencing used CD4+ or CD8+ T cells sorted from blood, collected in a trial of the OX40 agonist ivuxolimab. The rearrangement joins TRBV25-1 to TRBJ2-3; TRBD1 matches 11 bases. CDR3 in amino acids: CASGQGAGDTDTQYF. CDR3 nucleotides: TGTGCCAGCGGACAGGGGGCTGGGGACACAGATACGCAGTATTTT.